Each of the 10 T cell receptor beta chains below was sequenced from the same sample in a study of blood T cell repertoires in COVID-19. The repertoire was sequenced with immunoSEQ multiplex PCR; TCRdb's copy has only in-frame clones and lacks some. The table shows 150,000 to 200,000 clones, with roughly 84% occurring only once. Sample: peripheral blood. The source is a woman of 80 years or more with active or convalescent COVID-19.

This clone has more than one count but fewer than ten. This specimen includes other DNA sequences encoding the same CDR3. The genes are TRBV12-3 or TRBV12-4 and TRBJ2-3, with 7 bases lining up with TRBD1. CDR3 length: 13 amino acids. Trimming cost V 3 bases and J 10 bases; bases outside gene matches: 7. Written as DNA, the CDR3 is TGTGCCAGCAGTTTTGCCGACAGGGCGGCGCAGTATTTT. It codes for CASSFADRAAQYF.

The chain couples TRBV9 to TRBJ2-1; D is uncertain. CDR1 is SGDLS and CDR2 is YYNGEE in the germline V gene. The V and J ends lost 4 bases and 6 bases respectively, with 14 bases between them. This CDR3 region has 14 residues. This CDR3 is CASSPGSVINEQFF. CDR3 nucleotide sequence: TGTGCCAGCAGCCCTGGCAGCGTGATCAATGAGCAGTTCTTC.

Here the CDR3 reads CASRRQGSAEKLFF. In nucleotides, the CDR3 is TGTGCCAGCAGGAGGCAGGGGTCGGCGGAAAAACTGTTTTTT. V gene TRBV27 combines with J gene TRBJ1-4, with a weak D call TRBD1 (6 bases). Looked up from germline, CDR1 is MNHEY and CDR2 is SMNVEV (reference sequence). The CDR3 sequence is 14 residues long. Trimming removed 6 bases at V and 8 bases at J, with 16 bases between.

V gene TRBV5-1 combines with J gene TRBJ2-7, with TRBD2 matching 8 bases. CDR3 length equals 16 residues. Trimming at V came to 0 bases and at J to 3 bases, leaving 8 bases not matched to a gene. Germline V gene sequence: CDR1 SGHRS, CDR2 YFSETQ. CDR3 loop: CASSLVAIAGSYEQYF. The CDR3 DNA is TGCGCCAGCAGCTTGGTGGCGATAGCGGGAAGCTACGAGCAGTACTTC.

This clone was picked up one time. The chain recombines TRBV30 with TRBJ2-5; TRBD1 matches 9 bases. The junction had 2 bases not matched to a gene; V was cut back by 1 base and J by 2 bases. The CDR3 runs 14 residues. CDR1 is GTSNPN, CDR2 SVGIG, per germline (reference sequence). This chain's CDR3 is CAWSGGTGQETQYF. The CDR3 DNA sequence: TGTGCCTGGAGTGGCGGGACAGGGCAAGAGACCCAGTACTTC.

The count of this clone is one. The CDR3 sequence: CASSVRSTPSYNEQFF. The DNA of the CDR3 is TGTGCCAGTAGTGTTCGGTCTACCCCTTCCTACAATGAGCAGTTCTTC. The rearrangement links TRBV19 to TRBJ2-1; D unresolved. Germline CDR1 is LNHDA and CDR2 is SQIVND (reference sequence). V lost 5 bases and J lost 1, with 15 bases in between. This CDR3 contains 16 residues.

The chain employs TRBV11-2 and TRBJ1-1; D is unclear. V lost 3 bases and J 0 bases, leaving 11 bases between the germline ends. The CDR3 totals 15 residues. The germline V gene has CDR1 SGHAT and CDR2 FQNNGV. The CDR3 DNA follows: TGTGCCAGCAGCTTTCGTTCCCTAATGAACACTGAAGCTTTCTTT. Protein sequence: CASSFRSLMNTEAFF.

The gene calls are TRBV29-1 and TRBJ2-1; TRBD1 matches at 7 bases. The CDR3 is 14 amino acids. V gave up 5 bases and J gave up 4 bases; unmatched junction bases: 8. Germline CDR1 SQVTM, CDR2 ANQGSEA. CDR3 nucleotides: TGCAGCGTTCGGAACAGGGGAGAATACAATGAGCAGTTCTTC. Translated, it gives CSVRNRGEYNEQFF.

This clone was seen just once. The V and J genes are TRBV25-1 and TRBJ2-5; TRBD1 is a possible D gene (5 bases). Germline V gene sequence: CDR1 MGHDK, CDR2 SYGVNS. Trimming removed 2 bases at V and 2 bases at J, with 9 bases between. This CDR3 spans 14 amino acids. CDR3 nucleotides: TGTGCCAGCAGTGAAAACAGGTTTCAAGAGACCCAGTACTTC. Its protein is CASSENRFQETQYF.

DNA for the CDR3: TGTGCCAGCAGTCCACCTCGATCCGTAACTAGCCAAGAGACCCAGTACTTC. Translated, it gives CASSPPRSVTSQETQYF. V is TRBV28 and J is TRBJ2-5; possible D gene TRBD2, 5 bases. Deletions cut 5 bases from V and 1 base from J, with 20 bases between. Germline V gives CDR1 MDHEN, CDR2 SYDVKM. CDR3 length equals 17 residues.